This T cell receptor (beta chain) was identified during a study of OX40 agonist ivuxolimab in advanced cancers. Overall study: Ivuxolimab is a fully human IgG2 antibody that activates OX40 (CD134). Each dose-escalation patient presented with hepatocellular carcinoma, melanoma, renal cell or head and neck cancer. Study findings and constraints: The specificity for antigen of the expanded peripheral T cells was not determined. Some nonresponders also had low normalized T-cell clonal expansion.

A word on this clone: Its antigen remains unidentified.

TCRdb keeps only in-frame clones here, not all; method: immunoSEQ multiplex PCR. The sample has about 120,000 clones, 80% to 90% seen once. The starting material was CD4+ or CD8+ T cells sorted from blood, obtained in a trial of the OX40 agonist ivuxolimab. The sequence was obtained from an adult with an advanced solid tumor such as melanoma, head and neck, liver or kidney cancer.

The CDR3 is CASSWETSNQPQHF. CDR3 DNA sequence: TGTGCCAGCAGCTGGGAGACGAGCAATCAGCCCCAGCATTTT. The rearrangement links TRBV7-2 to TRBJ1-5; D unclear. Trimming took off 4 bases at V and 1 base at J, with 8 bases between the two ends. Germline V lookup: CDR1 SGHTA, CDR2 FQGNSA. The CDR3 has 14 residues.